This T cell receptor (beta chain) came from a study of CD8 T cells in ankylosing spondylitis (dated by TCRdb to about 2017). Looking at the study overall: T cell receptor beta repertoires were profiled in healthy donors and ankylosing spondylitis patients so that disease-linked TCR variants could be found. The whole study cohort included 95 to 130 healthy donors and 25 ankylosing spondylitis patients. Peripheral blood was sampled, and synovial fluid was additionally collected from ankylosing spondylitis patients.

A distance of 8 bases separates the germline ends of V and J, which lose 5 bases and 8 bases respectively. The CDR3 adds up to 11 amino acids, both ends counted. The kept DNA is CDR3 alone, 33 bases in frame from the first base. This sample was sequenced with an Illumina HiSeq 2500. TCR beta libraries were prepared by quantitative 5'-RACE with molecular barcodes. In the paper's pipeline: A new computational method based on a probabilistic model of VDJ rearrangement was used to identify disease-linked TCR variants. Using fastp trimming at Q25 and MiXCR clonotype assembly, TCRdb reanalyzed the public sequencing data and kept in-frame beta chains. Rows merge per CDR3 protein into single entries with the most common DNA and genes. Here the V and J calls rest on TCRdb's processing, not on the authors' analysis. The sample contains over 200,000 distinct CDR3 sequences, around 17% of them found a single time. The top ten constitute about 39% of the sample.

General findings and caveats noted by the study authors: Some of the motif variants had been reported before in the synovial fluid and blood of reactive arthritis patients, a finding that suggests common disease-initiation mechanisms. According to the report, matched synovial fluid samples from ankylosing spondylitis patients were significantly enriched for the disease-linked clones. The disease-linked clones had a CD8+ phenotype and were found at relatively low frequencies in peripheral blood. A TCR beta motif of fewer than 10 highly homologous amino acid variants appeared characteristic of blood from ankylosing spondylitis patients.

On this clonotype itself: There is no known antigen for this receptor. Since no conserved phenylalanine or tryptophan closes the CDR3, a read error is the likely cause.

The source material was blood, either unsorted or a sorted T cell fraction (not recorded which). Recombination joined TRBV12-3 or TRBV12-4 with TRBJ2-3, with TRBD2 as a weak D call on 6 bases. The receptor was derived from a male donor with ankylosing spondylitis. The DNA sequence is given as TGTGCCAGCAGTCATAGCGGTACGCAGTATTCT. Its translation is CASSHSGTQYS.